This is a list of T cell receptor beta chains from one sample in a study of PD-1 blockade in classical Hodgkin lymphoma. Only in-frame clones appear in the TCRdb table, and some are missing; sequencing was by immunoSEQ multiplex PCR. This sample has approximately 14,000 clones, with around four fifths found just once. This specimen was peripheral blood mononuclear cells (PBMCs), taken before the second cycle of nivolumab. Every receptor here comes from a human donor with classical Hodgkin lymphoma. The CDR3 runs from the conserved cysteine through the conserved F or W. A D gene is named only where the DNA matches it firmly. A row's size may be missing; if present it is once, few, many or a size class.

J,size,V,D,CDR3,DNA
TRBJ1-1,-,TRBV11-3,TRBD1,CASSQPGQGLGMNTEAFF,TGTGCCAGCAGCCAACCGGGACAGGGTTTAGGAATGAACACTGAAGCTTTCTTT
TRBJ1-3,once,TRBV4-1,TRBD1,CASSSSSWRDRVGSGNTIYF,TGCGCCAGCAGCTCAAGCTCTTGGCGGGACAGGGTTGGCTCTGGAAACACCATATATTTT
TRBJ2-7,-,TRBV12-5,TRBD2,CASGLAPSGVEQYF,TGTGCTAGTGGTTTGGCTCCTAGCGGGGTCGAGCAGTACTTC
TRBJ2-7,-,TRBV2,-,CASSDSGDDEQYF,TGTGCCAGCAGTGACAGCGGTGACGACGAGCAGTACTTC
TRBJ2-2,-,TRBV5-1,-,CASSSGTPNTGELFF,TGCGCCAGCAGCTCCGGGACGCCGAACACCGGGGAGCTGTTTTTT
TRBJ1-4,-,TRBV7-9,TRBD1,CATQAGQGARTNEKLFF,TGTGCCACCCAAGCCGGACAGGGGGCAAGGACTAATGAAAAACTGTTTTTT
TRBJ1-5,-,TRBV7-9,-,CASSSGDQPQHF,TGTGCCAGCAGCTCCGGGGATCAGCCCCAGCATTTT
TRBJ2-7,-,TRBV7-8,TRBD2,CASSLRASGGPPYEQYF,TGTGCCAGCAGCTTAAGGGCTAGCGGGGGACCACCCTACGAGCAGTACTTC
TRBJ2-4,-,TRBV29-1,-,CSAQGVKNIQYF,TGCAGCGCCCAAGGGGTAAAAAACATTCAGTACTTC
TRBJ2-7,-,TRBV6-5,-,CASSSTVTYEQYF,TGTGCCAGCAGCTCGACAGTTACCTACGAGCAGTACTTC
TRBJ2-7,-,TRBV10-3,-,CAINPGRHSYEQYF,TGTGCCATCAACCCGGGACGGCACTCCTACGAGCAGTACTTC
TRBJ1-1,-,TRBV9,-,CASSVLLGANTEAFF,TGTGCCAGCAGCGTGCTTCTTGGGGCGAACACTGAAGCTTTCTTT
TRBJ2-2,-,TRBV6-6,-,CASRPRTNTGELFF,TGTGCCAGCAGGCCTAGAACGAACACCGGGGAGCTGTTTTTT
TRBJ1-6,-,TRBV29-1,-,CSVGGGGELKRSSYNSPLHF,TGCAGCGTTGGGGGAGGGGGGGAACTCAAGAGGAGCTCCTATAATTCACCCCTCCACTTT
TRBJ1-2,-,TRBV5-1,-,CASSSNRILDYTF,TGCGCCAGCAGCTCGAACAGGATTTTAGATTACACCTTC
TRBJ2-7,-,TRBV6-6,TRBD1,CASSSPQQGSYEQYF,TGTGCCAGCAGTTCCCCACAACAGGGGTCCTACGAGCAGTACTTC
TRBJ2-7,-,TRBV7-9,TRBD1,CASSLVQGAKREQYF,TGTGCCAGCAGCTTAGTACAGGGGGCGAAGCGCGAGCAGTACTTC
TRBJ2-2,few,TRBV5-1,TRBD1,CASRTTGATGELFF,TGCGCCAGCAGAACTACAGGGGCAACCGGGGAGCTGTTTTTT
TRBJ1-2,once,TRBV5-1,TRBD1,CASSFRTGPEGYGYTF,TGCGCCAGCAGCTTTAGGACAGGGCCCGAGGGCTATGGCTACACCTTC
TRBJ2-2,-,TRBV6-5,-,CASSYDRSRTGELFF,TGTGCCAGCAGTTACGACAGGAGCCGCACCGGGGAGCTGTTTTTT
TRBJ1-6,-,TRBV9,-,CASSVQSGGSPLHF,TGTGCCAGCAGCGTACAGTCCGGAGGTTCACCCCTCCACTTT
TRBJ2-7,-,TRBV29-1,TRBD1,CSALRQGVDEQYF,TGCAGCGCACTACGACAGGGGGTAGACGAGCAGTACTTC
TRBJ2-1,-,TRBV5-4,TRBD1,CASSLTQGFYNEQFF,TGTGCCAGCAGCTTGACACAGGGGTTCTACAATGAGCAGTTCTTC
TRBJ1-5,-,TRBV19,-,CASIPKWDPAGNQPQHF,TGTGCCAGTATCCCCAAATGGGACCCAGCAGGCAATCAGCCCCAGCATTTT
TRBJ1-1,-,TRBV10-3,-,CAISGRDFAMNTEAFF,TGTGCCATCAGTGGGAGGGATTTCGCTATGAACACTGAAGCTTTCTTT
TRBJ2-1,-,TRBV5-1,-,CASSEGQAYNEQFF,TGCGCCAGCAGCGAGGGCCAGGCGTACAATGAGCAGTTCTTC
TRBJ2-3,-,TRBV27,-,CASSLFSSRTDTQYF,TGTGCCAGCAGTTTATTTTCCTCCCGCACAGATACGCAGTATTTT
TRBJ1-6,few,TRBV5-1,-,CASSNTGILHF,TGCGCCAGCAGCAATACAGGGATCCTCCACTTT
TRBJ2-5,-,TRBV7-7,-,CASSLVPGQETQYF,TGTGCCAGCAGCTTAGTACCAGGGCAAGAGACCCAGTACTTC
TRBJ2-3,-,TRBV5-1,TRBD1,CASKGDSSTQYF,TGCGCCAGCAAGGGGGACAGCAGTACGCAGTATTTT
TRBJ1-1,-,TRBV14,TRBD1,CASSPNLRTGEAFF,TGTGCCAGCAGCCCAAACCTGCGGACAGGGGAGGCTTTCTTT
TRBJ2-3,-,TRBV7-2,TRBD1,CASSQGGYTDTQYF,TGTGCCAGCAGCCAAGGGGGCTACACAGATACGCAGTATTTT
TRBJ1-2,-,TRBV11-2,TRBD1,CASSERTGRDWSNYGYTF,TGTGCCAGCAGCGAACGGACAGGACGGGATTGGTCTAACTATGGCTACACCTTC
TRBJ2-7,-,TRBV2,-,CASKRRDPYEQYF,TGTGCCAGCAAAAGAAGGGACCCCTACGAGCAGTACTTC
TRBJ2-7,-,TRBV4-3,-,CASSQGGGRVSYEQYF,TGCGCCAGCAGCCAAGGTGGGGGCCGGGTCTCCTACGAGCAGTACTTC
TRBJ1-1,-,TRBV5-1,-,CASSSGLENTEAFF,TGCGCCAGCAGCTCAGGGTTGGAGAACACTGAAGCTTTCTTT
TRBJ2-2,few,TRBV19,-,CASRNRDLGTGELFF,TGTGCCAGTAGAAACCGGGACTTGGGGACCGGGGAGCTGTTTTTT
TRBJ2-3,-,TRBV4-3,-,CASSPAAYTDTQYF,TGCGCCAGCAGCCCAGCCGCGTACACAGATACGCAGTATTTT
TRBJ2-1,-,TRBV7-9,-,CASSLEDRLVNEQFF,TGTGCCAGCAGCTTAGAAGATCGGCTAGTCAATGAGCAGTTCTTC
TRBJ2-1,few,TRBV7-7,TRBD2,CASSRTGGSSYNEQFF,TGTGCCAGCAGCCGCACGGGGGGGAGCTCCTACAATGAGCAGTTCTTC
TRBJ2-3,-,TRBV7-6,-,CASSLEVFRRADTQYF,TGTGCCAGCAGCTTAGAAGTTTTCCGCAGGGCAGATACGCAGTATTTT
TRBJ2-7,-,TRBV7-2,TRBD2,CASSFGGTNSYEQYF,TGTGCCAGCAGCTTCGGAGGGACTAACTCCTACGAGCAGTACTTC
TRBJ1-1,-,TRBV7-2,-,CASSAWGPEAFF,TGTGCCAGCAGCGCTTGGGGCCCTGAAGCTTTCTTT
TRBJ1-5,once,TRBV28,TRBD1,CASRGGQLGNQPQHF,TGTGCCAGCAGGGGGGGACAGTTGGGCAATCAGCCCCAGCATTTT
TRBJ2-7,-,TRBV27,TRBD2,CASSNAIGGGNSYEQYF,TGTGCCAGCAGCAACGCTATTGGGGGGGGGAACTCCTACGAGCAGTACTTC
TRBJ1-1,-,TRBV19,-,CASITGTLNTEAFF,TGTGCCAGTATCACGGGGACCTTGAACACTGAAGCTTTCTTT
TRBJ2-7,-,TRBV28,-,CASSRYYEQYF,TGTGCCAGCAGCCGATACTACGAGCAGTACTTC
TRBJ2-4,-,TRBV6-5,-,CASRDREGRIQYF,TGTGCCAGCAGGGACAGGGAGGGTCGCATTCAGTACTTC
TRBJ1-5,few,TRBV19,-,CASSIRAYNQPQHF,TGTGCCAGTAGTATACGGGCTTACAATCAGCCCCAGCATTTT
TRBJ2-2,-,TRBV9,-,CASSVEGHFTGELFF,TGTGCCAGCAGCGTAGAGGGACACTTCACCGGGGAGCTGTTTTTT
TRBJ2-2,-,TRBV5-1,TRBD2,CASNLGAGRTKTGELFF,TGCGCCAGCAACTTGGGAGCGGGGCGGACAAAGACCGGGGAGCTGTTTTTT
TRBJ1-2,-,TRBV7-8,TRBD1,CASSPRTGTDYGYTF,TGTGCCAGCAGCCCGCGGACAGGTACGGACTATGGCTACACCTTC
TRBJ2-1,-,TRBV4-1,TRBD2,CASSQGLGAGASEQFF,TGCGCCAGCAGCCAAGGTTTGGGAGCGGGGGCGAGTGAGCAGTTCTTC